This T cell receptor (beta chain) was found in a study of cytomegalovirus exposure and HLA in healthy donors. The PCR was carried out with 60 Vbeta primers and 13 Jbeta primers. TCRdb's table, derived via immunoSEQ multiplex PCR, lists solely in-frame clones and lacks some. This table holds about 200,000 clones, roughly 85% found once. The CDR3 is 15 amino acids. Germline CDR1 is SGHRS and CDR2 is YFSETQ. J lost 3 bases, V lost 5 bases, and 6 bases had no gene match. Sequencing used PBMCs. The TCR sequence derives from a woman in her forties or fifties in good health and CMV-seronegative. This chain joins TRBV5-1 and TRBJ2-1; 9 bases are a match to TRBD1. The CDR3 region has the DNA TGCGCCAGCAGTTCCGGGACAGGGCTCTACAATGAGCAGTTCTTC. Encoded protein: CASSSGTGLYNEQFF.